Presented here are 24 T cell receptor beta chains from one specimen sequenced in a study of T cell responses to AZD1222 COVID-19 vaccine. The protocol was immunoSEQ multiplex PCR, while the TCRdb copy is restricted to in-frame clones and leaves out a portion. The sample shows roughly 120,000 clones, 90% of them seen only once. The sample here was peripheral blood, taken 28 days after the second dose of the MenACWY control vaccine. The receptors stem from an adult who received the MenACWY meningococcal vaccine as a control.

The V call is TRBV6-2 or TRBV6-3, the J call TRBJ2-1, with D tentatively TRBD2 (6 bases). V dropped 2 bases and J dropped 6 bases, with 14 bases sitting between them. The germline V gene has CDR1 MNHEY and CDR2 SVGEGT. CDR3 length: 15 residues. The CDR3 loop is CASSYEVTRGNEQFF. The CDR3 region has the DNA TGTGCCAGCAGTTACGAAGTGACTAGGGGCAATGAGCAGTTCTTC.

V gene TRBV6-5 combines with J gene TRBJ2-3; D uncertain. The CDR3 runs 11 residues. Germline lookup yields CDR1 MNHEY and CDR2 SVGAGI. Deletions cut 7 bases from V and 3 bases from J, with 5 bases between. The CDR3 coding sequence is TGTGCCAGCAAACATACAGATACGCAGTATTTT. This encodes CASKHTDTQYF.

The V call is TRBV20-1, the J call TRBJ2-5; no clear D gene. The CDR3 contains 11 residues. V was shortened by 5 bases and J by 2 bases, with 6 bases between the two germline ends. Germline CDR1 reads DFQATT; CDR2 reads SNEGSKA (reference sequence). The CDR3 DNA reads as TGCAGTGCTGGGTGGCAAGAGACCCAGTACTTC. It specifies CSAGWQETQYF.

In this sample, this clone turned up a few times. This chain uses TRBV2 with TRBJ2-2; 11 bases align to TRBD2. This CDR3 spans 15 amino acids. Trimming cost V 6 bases and J 2 bases; bases outside gene matches: 2. Germline loops: CDR1 SNHLY, CDR2 FYNNEI. CDR3: CASRGTSGNTGELFF. CDR3 nucleotides: TGTGCCAGCAGGGGGACTAGCGGAAACACCGGGGAGCTGTTTTTT.

This chain uses TRBV28 with TRBJ2-2; perhaps TRBD1 as D (6 bases). CDR3 length equals 15 residues. Germline V lookup: CDR1 MDHEN, CDR2 SYDVKM. Trimming shortened V by 4 bases and J by 3 bases, and 12 bases separated the two germline ends. CDR3 in amino acids: CASSSGQGDTGELFF. The CDR3 bases are TGTGCCAGCAGTTCGGGACAAGGGGACACCGGGGAGCTGTTTTTT. Together with reference TRBV28 and TRBJ2-2, the CDR3 gives the full variable domain: DVKVTQSSRYLVKRTGEKVFLECVQDMDHENMFWYRQDPGLGLRLIYFSYDVKMKEKGDIPEGYSVSREKKERFSLILESASTNQTSMYLCASSSGQGDTGELFFGEGSRLTVL.

The chain couples TRBV7-2 to TRBJ2-2, with unresolved D. Germline V gene sequence: CDR1 SGHTA, CDR2 FQGNSA. Between the trimmed V and J ends, which lost 8 bases and 0 bases, there was a span of 7 bases. The CDR3 extends over 13 amino acids. The CDR3 DNA is TGTGCCAGCGACCAGCCGAACACCGGGGAGCTGTTTTTT. Its translation: CASDQPNTGELFF.

The chain is built from TRBV28 and TRBJ1-2, with D unclear. V was shortened by 5 bases and J by 5 bases, with 3 bases between the two germline ends. The CDR3 has 10 amino acids. Germline assignment: CDR1 MDHEN and CDR2 SYDVKM. In nucleotides, the CDR3 is TGTGCCAGCAGTGATTATGGCTACACCTTC. This encodes CASSDYGYTF.

V and J are TRBV20-1 and TRBJ2-3; maybe TRBD2 (6 bases). V lost 3 bases and J 4 bases, leaving 23 bases between the germline ends. This CDR3 comprises 17 residues. Per the germline V gene, CDR1 is DFQATT and CDR2 is SNEGSKA (reference sequence). The CDR3 sequence: CSASASWAGKSADTQYF. CDR3 sequence (DNA): TGCAGTGCTAGTGCTTCCTGGGCGGGGAAGAGCGCAGATACGCAGTATTTT.

The gene calls are TRBV2 and TRBJ2-3; tentatively, D is TRBD1 or TRBD2 (6 bases each). Trimming removed 2 bases from V and 2 bases from J, with 14 bases in between. CDR1 is SNHLY, CDR2 FYNNEI, per germline. This CDR3 is built from 16 residues. DNA for the CDR3: TGTGCCAGCAGTGAAAGGGGGGTAAGAAACACAGATACGCAGTATTTT. Protein sequence: CASSERGVRNTDTQYF.

This rearrangement joins TRBV30 to TRBJ2-2, with a weak D call TRBD1 (5 bases). Germline values: CDR1 GTSNPN, CDR2 SVGIG (reference sequence). V lost 4 bases, J lost 3 bases, and 6 bases lay in between. This CDR3 has 12 amino acids. In DNA, the CDR3 is TGTGCCTGGATCAGGGACACCGGGGAGCTGTTTTTT. Protein sequence: CAWIRDTGELFF.

In this sample, this clone turned up a few times. The chain employs TRBV19 and TRBJ1-2, with D possibly being TRBD1 (5 bases). The CDR3 loop spans 15 amino acids. Germline V gives CDR1 LNHDA, CDR2 SQIVND (reference sequence). The V end lost 0 bases, the J end lost 6 bases, and 14 bases lay between the germline ends. CDR3 residues: CASSIEQTAAHGYTF. CDR3 nucleotides: TGTGCCAGTAGTATAGAACAGACAGCAGCCCATGGCTACACCTTC. Full variable domain (missing parts from reference TRBV19 and TRBJ1-2): DGGITQSPKYLFRKEGQNVTLSCEQNLNHDAMYWYRQDPGQGLRLIYYSQIVNDFQKGDIAEGYSVSREKKESFPLTVTSAQKNPTAFYLCASSIEQTAAHGYTFGSGTRLTVV.

This chain joins TRBV2 and TRBJ2-7; 7 positions match TRBD1. Germline-derived CDR1 and CDR2 are SNHLY and FYNNEI. The CDR3 contains 16 residues. After removal of 2 bases from V and 0 bases from J, the junction contained 7 bases not matched to a gene. This CDR3 is CASSEPRDSPSYEQYF. In DNA form, the CDR3 reads TGTGCCAGCAGTGAACCCCGGGACAGTCCCTCCTACGAGCAGTACTTC.

The chain recombines TRBV5-1 with TRBJ2-7; 7 positions match TRBD2. Germline values: CDR1 SGHRS, CDR2 YFSETQ. The junction had 7 bases not matched to a gene; V was cut back by 1 base and J by 3 bases. This CDR3 has 15 amino acids. CDR3 residues: CASSLSGLGVYEQYF. CDR3 DNA sequence: TGCGCCAGCAGCTTGAGTGGACTAGGGGTCTACGAGCAGTACTTC.

The chain is built from TRBV7-8 and TRBJ2-7, with 12 positions matching TRBD2. V lost 5 bases, J lost 3 bases, and 17 bases stayed unmatched. The CDR3 contains 19 residues. The germline gives CDR1 SGHVS, CDR2 FQNEAQ. DNA for the CDR3: TGTGCCAGCAGCCCTTCGGCGGGACCGGGACTAGCGGGTGTCTACGAGCAGTACTTC. Its translation: CASSPSAGPGLAGVYEQYF.

The chain carries TRBV5-4 and TRBJ1-1, with D hard to call. This CDR3 spans 15 amino acids. Germline V CDR1 and CDR2: SGHNT, YYREEE (reference sequence). Deletions cut 0 bases from V and 4 bases from J, with 13 bases between. CDR3 sequence: CASSLDPTKSTEAFF. The CDR3 DNA reads TGTGCCAGCAGCTTGGATCCTACAAAGAGCACTGAAGCTTTCTTT. Based on the CDR3 plus reference TRBV5-4 and TRBJ1-1, the full variable domain is ETGVTQSPTHLIKTRGQQVTLRCSSQSGHNTVSWYQQALGQGPQFIFQYYREEENGRGNFPPRFSGLQFPNYSSELNVNALELDDSALYLCASSLDPTKSTEAFFGQGTRLTVV.

This clone was recorded only once. This chain connects TRBV12-3 or TRBV12-4 to TRBJ1-2; D is unclear. The length of the CDR3 is 13 residues. The ends were cut back, 7 bases at V and 4 bases at J, with 13 bases in the middle. In nucleotides, the CDR3 is TGTGCCAGCACTATCGGGCCCGGCTATGGCTACACCTTC. Protein: CASTIGPGYGYTF.

The chain carries TRBV2 and TRBJ2-7, with D possibly TRBD1 on 6 matching bases. Trimming left V 6 bases short and J 5 bases short, with 14 bases between. This CDR3 comprises 13 residues. Germline V gene data show CDR1 as SNHLY and CDR2 as FYNNEI. The CDR3 reads CASRARTVDEQYF. The DNA for the CDR3 is TGTGCCAGCAGAGCCAGGACAGTGGACGAGCAGTACTTC.

The V gene is TRBV6-5, the J gene TRBJ1-2, with 7 bases identical to TRBD1. The ends lost 6 bases at V and 6 bases at J; junction bases unmatched: 13. The CDR3 covers 15 residues. In germline, CDR1 is MNHEY, CDR2 SVGAGI. CDR3 loop: CASSEKGQAGNGYTF. The DNA for the CDR3 is TGTGCCAGCAGCGAGAAAGGACAGGCGGGTAATGGCTACACCTTC.

The chain couples TRBV11-2 to TRBJ1-5; D is possibly TRBD1 (5 bases). From germline, CDR1 is SGHAT and CDR2 FQNNGV. Trimming cost V 3 bases and J 0 bases, with 12 bases left between them. The CDR3 has 16 residues. CDR3 protein: CASSLGGKDSNQPQHF. In nucleotides, the CDR3 is TGTGCCAGCAGCTTGGGGGGAAAGGATAGCAATCAGCCCCAGCATTTT.

The chain combines TRBV5-1 with TRBJ1-1; no reliable D call. The germline V and J ends were trimmed by 0 bases and 6 bases, with 9 bases remaining between them. This CDR3 is built from 13 residues. Germline CDR1 reads SGHRS; CDR2 reads YFSETQ. As DNA, the CDR3 is TGCGCCAGCAGCTTGGCCGGCTCCCCTGAAGCTTTCTTT. It codes for CASSLAGSPEAFF.

This chain's CDR3 is CASSLLTGGATNEKLFF. CDR3 nucleotides: TGTGCCAGCAGTTTACTGACAGGGGGGGCAACTAATGAAAAACTGTTTTTT. V is TRBV28 and J is TRBJ1-4; the match to TRBD1 covers 9 bases. Germline V CDR1 and CDR2: MDHEN, SYDVKM. The CDR3 has 17 amino acids. With 2 bases clipped from V and 0 bases from J, the junction kept 4 bases outside the gene matches.

The chain employs TRBV5-1 and TRBJ2-3, with D possibly matching TRBD2 (6 bases). The CDR3 is 17 amino acids. Germline CDR1 is SGHRS and CDR2 is YFSETQ. Trimming stripped 1 base from V and 4 bases from J, with 19 bases between. Written as DNA, the CDR3 is TGCGCCAGCAGCTTGAACCTAGCGCCCGGGGATGCAGATACGCAGTATTTT. Translation: CASSLNLAPGDADTQYF.

The rearrangement links TRBV3-1 (or the pseudogene TRBV3-2) to TRBJ2-3; 11 nucleotides align to TRBD2. V dropped 4 bases and J dropped 5; count of bases not matched to a gene: 20. CDR3 length equals 20 residues. Per the germline V gene, CDR1 is LGHDT and CDR2 is YNNKEL (reference sequence). CDR3 in DNA: TGTGCCAGCAGCCTCCTCGGACTCGACCCGTATAGCGGGAGGGGAGATACGCAGTATTTT. The encoded protein is CASSLLGLDPYSGRGDTQYF.

The V call is TRBV14, the J call TRBJ2-1, with D perhaps matching TRBD1 or TRBD2 (5 bases each). The germline CDR1 and CDR2 sequences are SGHDN and FVKESK. This CDR3 region has 19 residues. V lost 1 base and J 1 base, leaving 20 bases between the germline ends. CDR3 amino acids: CASSQAVEGRRTSYNEQFF. The CDR3 region has the DNA TGTGCCAGCAGCCAAGCTGTAGAGGGACGGCGAACTTCCTACAATGAGCAGTTCTTC.